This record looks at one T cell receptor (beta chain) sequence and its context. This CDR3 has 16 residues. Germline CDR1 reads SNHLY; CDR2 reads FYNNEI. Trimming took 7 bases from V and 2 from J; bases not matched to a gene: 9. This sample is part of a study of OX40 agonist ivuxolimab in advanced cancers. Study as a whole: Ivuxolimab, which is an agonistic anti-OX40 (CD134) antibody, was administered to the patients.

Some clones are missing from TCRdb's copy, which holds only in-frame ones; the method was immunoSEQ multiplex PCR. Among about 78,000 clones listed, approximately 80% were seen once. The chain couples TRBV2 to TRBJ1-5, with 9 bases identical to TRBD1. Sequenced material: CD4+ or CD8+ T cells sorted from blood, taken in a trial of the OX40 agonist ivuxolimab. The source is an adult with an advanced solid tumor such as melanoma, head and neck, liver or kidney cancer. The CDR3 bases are TGTGCCAGCAAAAGGGGACAGGGTACGGGCAATCAGCCCCAGCATTTT. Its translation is CASKRGQGTGNQPQHF.